This T cell receptor beta chain is drawn from a study of shared clonotypes between healthy human individuals. Evenly divided among several immunoSEQ plates was the genomic DNA of each subset. Profiling relied on immunoSEQ multiplex PCR, and the TCRdb table lists in-frame clones only, not all of them. Among approximately 1.5 million clones listed, 98% were seen once. Study conclusions and caveats: Genetic and exposure-history diversity was limited by the few donors.

The germline V and J ends were trimmed by 1 base and 0 bases, with 7 bases remaining between them. The CDR3 totals 15 residues. Germline loops: CDR1 SGHTA, CDR2 FQGNSA. As for this clone: The antigen remains unidentified.

Sequenced material: naive CD4+ T cells sorted from blood. The sample's subset: CD45RA+ positively selected. This clonotype was sampled from a man aged 25 to 40 in good health. The J gene is TRBJ1-3, the V gene TRBV7-2; the D is unclear. CDR3 sequence: CASSLVLTSGNTIYF. The CDR3 coding sequence is TGTGCCAGCAGCTTAGTGTTGACCTCTGGAAACACCATATATTTT. Full variable domain (missing parts from reference TRBV7-2 and TRBJ1-3): GAGVSQSPSNKVTEKGKDVELRCDPISGHTALYWYRQSLGQGLEFLIYFQGNSAPDKSGLPSDRFSAERTGGSVSTLTIQRTQQEDSAVYLCASSLVLTSGNTIYFGEGSWLTVV.